The clone carrying this T cell receptor (beta chain) is categorized as medium-sized. Its antigen is not known. This record comes from a study of graft-versus-host responses after intestinal transplantation. Turning to the study itself: Each transplant was multivisceral, liver-intestinal, or isolated intestinal. Uniformly, recipients were administered anti-thymocyte globulin induction with subsequent tacrolimus and steroids for around three years. Notes on the study in general: Investigators detected GvH clones in recipient marrow, with some emerging earlier in ileum or blood.

The table came from immunoSEQ multiplex PCR; TCRdb's copy has only in-frame clones and leaves some out. The sample lists some 85,000 clones; roughly 84% were seen once. This receptor was obtained from a human donor who was the organ donor for an intestinal transplant. The sequencing used unstimulated CD8+ T cells sorted from spleen or lymph node cells, collected before transplant.

CDR3 amino acids: CASSQEGLTEGYTF. The CDR3 nucleotides are TGCGCCAGCAGCCAAGAGGGACTGACGGAGGGCTACACCTTC. The J gene is TRBJ1-2, the V gene TRBV4-1; D perhaps matches TRBD1 (5 bases). The V end was cut by 0 bases, the J end by 8 bases, with 13 bases between. Germline-derived CDR1 and CDR2 are MGHRA and YSYEKL. This CDR3 spans 14 amino acids.